One sample yielded the 12 T cell receptor beta chains listed below, sequenced in a study of T cells in Graves' hyperthyroidism and ophthalmopathy. TCR beta CDR3 region amplification was performed from RNA transcripts. The HTBI primer set drove a first-round RT-PCR of the TCR CDR3. One entry per CDR3 protein, called by TCRdb with MiXCR from the multiplex PCR reads. The sample consists of around 690,000 distinct CDR3 sequences, roughly a sixth of them appearing once. Sequencing input: blood. All receptors come from a man in his fifties with Graves' hyperthyroidism.

This clonotype was seen many times. The rearrangement joins TRBV24-1 to TRBJ2-5, with TRBD2 as a possible D gene (7 bases). The V gene lost 0 bases and the J gene lost 1 base, with 14 bases spanning the gap. This CDR3 comprises 17 residues. Germline assignment: CDR1 KGHDR and CDR2 SFDVKD. CDR3 nucleotide sequence: TGTGCCACCAGTGATTTGGGGGGCGGGGGCCCCCAAGAGACCCAGTACTTC. As protein: CATSDLGGGGPQETQYF.

This clonotype was found many times. V and J are TRBV28 and TRBJ2-1, with TRBD2 matching over 8 bases. CDR3 length: 16 residues. J was trimmed by 1 base and V by 4 bases; bases with no gene match: 6. Looked up from germline, CDR1 is MDHEN and CDR2 is SYDVKM. CDR3 residues: CASSSGLEGSYNEQFF. CDR3 coding DNA: TGTGCCAGCAGTTCGGGACTAGAGGGATCCTACAATGAGCAGTTCTTC.

This clonotype came up many times. The chain recombines TRBV11-1 with TRBJ1-1; unclear D gene. Germline-derived CDR1 and CDR2 are SGHAT and FQDESV (reference sequence). The CDR3 has 16 amino acids. The V end lost 1 base, the J end lost 4 bases, and 16 bases lay between the germline ends. CDR3 loop: CASSLGVLPSGTEAFF. As DNA, the CDR3 is TGTGCCAGCAGCTTAGGGGTCCTACCCTCGGGCACTGAAGCTTTCTTT.

V and J are TRBV12-3 or TRBV12-4 and TRBJ1-1; D is ambiguous. This CDR3 is built from 10 residues. V was clipped by 8 bases and J by 6 bases, with 7 bases between them. The CDR3: CASGSAEAFF. The CDR3 coding sequence is TGTGCCAGCGGTAGCGCTGAAGCTTTCTTT.

The chain is built from TRBV19 and TRBJ2-1, with 9 nucleotides matching TRBD2. After removal of 1 base from V and 5 bases from J, the junction contained 9 bases not matched to a gene. This CDR3 has 17 residues. The germline V gene encodes CDR1 LNHDA and CDR2 SQIVND (reference sequence). CDR3 sequence reads: CASSIAPASGVNNEQFF. CDR3 nucleotide sequence: TGTGCCAGTAGTATAGCCCCGGCTAGCGGGGTTAACAATGAGCAGTTCTTC.

The rearrangement links TRBV27 to TRBJ2-5, with D possibly matching TRBD1 (6 bases). Trimming took off 3 bases at V and 5 bases at J, with 22 bases between the two ends. The CDR3 loop spans 17 amino acids. Germline V gene data show CDR1 as MNHEY and CDR2 as SMNVEV (reference sequence). As DNA, the CDR3 is TGTGCCAGCAGTTTCCTACCCTCGGGACACTCCTGGGAGACCCAGTACTTC. This codes for CASSFLPSGHSWETQYF.

The chain uses TRBV11-2 and TRBJ2-5; D is undetermined. This CDR3 comprises 15 residues. Germline V gives CDR1 SGHAT, CDR2 FQNNGV. Trimming removed 2 bases from V and 2 bases from J, with 12 bases in between. This chain's CDR3 is CASSLRLMGQETQYF. The CDR3 nucleotides are TGTGCCAGCAGCTTAAGGCTCATGGGGCAAGAGACCCAGTACTTC.

This clonotype has ten or more counts. This sequence joins TRBV24-1 and TRBJ1-5; D gene ambiguous. Germline V gene data show CDR1 as KGHDR and CDR2 as SFDVKD. The CDR3 consists of 12 residues. Trimming shortened V by 3 bases and J by 5 bases, and 4 bases separated the two germline ends. The CDR3 loop is CATSDVDQPQHF. The DNA for the CDR3 is TGTGCCACCAGTGATGTAGATCAGCCCCAGCATTTT.

The V call is TRBV30, the J call TRBJ2-1, with 7 bases matching TRBD1. The CDR3 has 12 residues. Germline CDR1 is GTSNPN and CDR2 is SVGIG (reference sequence). V lost 7 bases to trimming and J lost 8 bases; unmatched junction nucleotides: 8. CDR3 nucleotide sequence: TGTGCCTCGAGCAGGGGGTCCGATGAGCAGTTCTTC. Its protein product is CASSRGSDEQFF.

This clonotype was detected only a few times. Since a much larger clone is just one base distant, this may be a read error. This chain joins TRBV2 and TRBJ1-5; maybe TRBD1 (6 bases). The CDR3 extends over 13 amino acids. The germline V gene encodes CDR1 SNHLY and CDR2 FYNNEI. The CDR3 DNA sequence: TGTGCCAGCAGGGACAGTGGCAATCAGTCCCAGCATTTT. Encoded protein: CASRDSGNQSQHF.

CDR3 sequence (DNA): TGTGCCAGCTCACGGCGGACTAGCGATACCGGGGAGCTGTTTTTT. Protein sequence: CASSRRTSDTGELFF. V is TRBV18 and J is TRBJ2-2; 9 positions match TRBD2. The CDR3 consists of 15 residues. J lost 5 bases, V lost 4 bases, and 5 bases had no gene match. Germline-derived CDR1 and CDR2 are KGHSH and LQKENI.

The chain recombines TRBV29-1 with TRBJ2-1; D remains unclear. Germline CDR1 SQVTM, CDR2 ANQGSEA. This CDR3 region has 12 residues. Trimming took 2 bases from V and 3 from J, leaving 5 bases between them. The CDR3 DNA follows: TGCAGCGTTGAACTAGACTACAATGAGCAGTTCTTC. Protein sequence: CSVELDYNEQFF.